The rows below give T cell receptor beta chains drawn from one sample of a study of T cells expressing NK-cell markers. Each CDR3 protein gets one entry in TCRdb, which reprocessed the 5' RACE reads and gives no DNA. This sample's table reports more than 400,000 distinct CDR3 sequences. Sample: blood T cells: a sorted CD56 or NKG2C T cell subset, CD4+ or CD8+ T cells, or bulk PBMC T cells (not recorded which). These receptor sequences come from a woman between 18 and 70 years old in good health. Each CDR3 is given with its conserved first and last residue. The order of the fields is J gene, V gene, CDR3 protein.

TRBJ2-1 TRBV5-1 CASSPPSGVGNEQFF
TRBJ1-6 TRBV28 CASTLGGARYNSPLHF
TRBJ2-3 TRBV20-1 CSARGVAGSSTDTQYF
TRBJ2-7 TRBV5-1 CASSFLGRAVGEQYF
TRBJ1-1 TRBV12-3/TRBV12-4 CASSFRLTVLGAEAFF
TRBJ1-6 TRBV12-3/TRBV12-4 CASSLRISYNSPLHF
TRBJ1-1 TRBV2 CASSLPGGRSGTEAFF
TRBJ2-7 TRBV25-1 CASSGHTGTGSYEQYF
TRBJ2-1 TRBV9 CASSKIGQRNEQFF
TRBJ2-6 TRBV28 CASSIQGPSGANVLTF
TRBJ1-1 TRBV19 CASNDQPNTEAFF
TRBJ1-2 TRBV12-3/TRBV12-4 CASSPTGFAYGYTF
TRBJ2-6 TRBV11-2 CASSLDERISGANVLTF
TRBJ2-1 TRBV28 CASSPTNQRERYNEQFF
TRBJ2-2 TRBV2 CASSETRAGELFF
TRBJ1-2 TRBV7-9 CASSFGQGMGYTF
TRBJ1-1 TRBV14 CASSRFGNTEAFF
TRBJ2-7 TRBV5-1 CASSPGGTSSYEQYF
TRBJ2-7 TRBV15 CATSRDRASGSSESSYEQYF
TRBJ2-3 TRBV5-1 CASSRTSGRADTQYF
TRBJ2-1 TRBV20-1 CSAPGQGAPNSYNEQFF
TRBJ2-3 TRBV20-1 CSASSERGPRRDTDTQYF
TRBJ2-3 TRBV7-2 CASSLKMVRTDTQYF
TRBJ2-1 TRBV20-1 CSARDARDSHYNEQFF
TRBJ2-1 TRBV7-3 CASSLTVGLAGKGEQFF
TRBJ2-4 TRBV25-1 CASSESQGAKNIQYF
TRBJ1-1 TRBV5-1 CASSSVPGRGKMNTEAFF
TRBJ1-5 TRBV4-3 CASSQDLGGAEQPQHF
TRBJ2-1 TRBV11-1 CASSWGTRNEQFF
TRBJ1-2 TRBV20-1 CSAVGLGEANYGYTF
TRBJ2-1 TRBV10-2 CASSESLADPNEQFF
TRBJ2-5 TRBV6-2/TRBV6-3 CASRQDRVAQETQYF
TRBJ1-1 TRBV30 CAWSVDNTEAFF
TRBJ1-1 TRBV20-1 CSAWANTEAFF
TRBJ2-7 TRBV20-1 CSARLGLAGAYEQYF
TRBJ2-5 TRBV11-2 CASSPGRRGLKETQYF
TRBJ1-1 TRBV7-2 CASSLSDTEAFF
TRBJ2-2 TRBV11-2 CASSSSGGPGGELFF
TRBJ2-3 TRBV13 CATRLKGGEYTQYF
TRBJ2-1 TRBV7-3 CASSAPGLAESPGGYNEQFF
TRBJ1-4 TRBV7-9 CASSPGRTTNEKLFF